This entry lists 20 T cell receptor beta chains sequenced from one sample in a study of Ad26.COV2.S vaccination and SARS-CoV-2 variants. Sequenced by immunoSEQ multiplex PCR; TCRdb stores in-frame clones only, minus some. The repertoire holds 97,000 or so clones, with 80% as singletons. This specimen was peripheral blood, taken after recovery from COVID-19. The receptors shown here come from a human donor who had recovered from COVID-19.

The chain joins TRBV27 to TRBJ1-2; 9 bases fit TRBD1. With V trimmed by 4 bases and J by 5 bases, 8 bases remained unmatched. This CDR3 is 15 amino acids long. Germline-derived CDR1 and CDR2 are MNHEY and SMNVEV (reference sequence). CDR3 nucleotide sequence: TGTGCCAGCAGTTCCGCTGACAGGGGGGATTATGGCTACACCTTC. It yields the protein CASSSADRGDYGYTF.

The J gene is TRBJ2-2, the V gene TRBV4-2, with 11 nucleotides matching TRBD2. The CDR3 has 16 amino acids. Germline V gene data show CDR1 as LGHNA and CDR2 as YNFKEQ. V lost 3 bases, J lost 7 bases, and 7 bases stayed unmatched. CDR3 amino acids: CASSHVLGTSGGELFF. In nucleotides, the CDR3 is TGTGCCAGCAGCCATGTACTAGGGACTAGCGGCGGGGAGCTGTTTTTT.

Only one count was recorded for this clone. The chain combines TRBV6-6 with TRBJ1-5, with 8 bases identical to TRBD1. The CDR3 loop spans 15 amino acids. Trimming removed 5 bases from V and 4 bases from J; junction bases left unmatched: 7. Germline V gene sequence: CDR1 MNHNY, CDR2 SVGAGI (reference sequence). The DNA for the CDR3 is TGTGCCAGCAGTAACCGACAGGGGTTAAATCAGCCCCAGCATTTT. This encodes CASSNRQGLNQPQHF.

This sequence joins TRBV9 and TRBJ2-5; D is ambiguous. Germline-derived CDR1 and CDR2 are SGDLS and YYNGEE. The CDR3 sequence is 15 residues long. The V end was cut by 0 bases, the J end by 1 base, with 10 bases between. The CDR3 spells CASSVGVDTQETQYF. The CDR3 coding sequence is TGTGCCAGCAGCGTAGGGGTGGATACCCAAGAGACCCAGTACTTC.

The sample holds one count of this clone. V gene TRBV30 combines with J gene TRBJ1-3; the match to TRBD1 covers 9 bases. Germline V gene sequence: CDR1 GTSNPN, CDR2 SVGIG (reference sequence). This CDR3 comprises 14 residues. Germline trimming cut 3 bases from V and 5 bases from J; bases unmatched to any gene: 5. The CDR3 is CAWRRTGARNTIYF. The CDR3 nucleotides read TGTGCCTGGAGGAGGACAGGGGCAAGAAACACCATATATTTT. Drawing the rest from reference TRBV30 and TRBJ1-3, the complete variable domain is SQTIHQWPATLVQPVGSPLSLECTVEGTSNPNLYWYRQAAGRGLQLLFYSVGIGQISSEVPQNLSASRPQDRQFILSSKKLLLSDSGFYLCAWRRTGARNTIYFGEGSWLTVV.

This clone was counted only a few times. In nucleotides, the CDR3 is TGTGCCACCAGCAGAGAGACAGGGGCGTTGAGCGAGCAGTACTTC. This encodes CATSRETGALSEQYF. The genes are TRBV15 and TRBJ2-7; the match to TRBD1 covers 8 bases. The CDR3 length is 15 residues. Trimming removed 0 bases from V and 6 bases from J; junction bases left unmatched: 7. Per the germline V gene, CDR1 is LNHNV and CDR2 is YYDKDF (reference sequence).

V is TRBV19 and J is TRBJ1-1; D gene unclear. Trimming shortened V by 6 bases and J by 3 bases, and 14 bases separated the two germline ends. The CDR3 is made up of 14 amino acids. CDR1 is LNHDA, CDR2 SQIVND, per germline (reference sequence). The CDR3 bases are TGTGCCAGTAGAAAACAGTTATTTTACACTGAAGCTTTCTTT. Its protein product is CASRKQLFYTEAFF.

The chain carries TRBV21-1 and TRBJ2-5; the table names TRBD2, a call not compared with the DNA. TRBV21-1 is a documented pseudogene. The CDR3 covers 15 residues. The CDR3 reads CASSKAIGYQETQYF. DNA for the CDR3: TGTGCCAGCAGCAAAGCGATCGGGTACCAAGAGACCCAGTACTTC.

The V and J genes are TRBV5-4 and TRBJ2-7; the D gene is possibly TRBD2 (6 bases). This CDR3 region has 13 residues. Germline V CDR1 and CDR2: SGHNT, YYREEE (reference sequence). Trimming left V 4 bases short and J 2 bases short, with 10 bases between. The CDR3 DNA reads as TGTGCCAGCAGCCGGGACTCGACCTACGAGCAGTACTTC. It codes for CASSRDSTYEQYF.

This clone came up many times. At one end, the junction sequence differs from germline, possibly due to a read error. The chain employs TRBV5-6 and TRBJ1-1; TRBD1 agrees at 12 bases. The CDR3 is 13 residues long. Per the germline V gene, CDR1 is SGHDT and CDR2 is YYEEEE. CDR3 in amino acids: CASSIGTGGVRVF. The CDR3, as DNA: TGTGCCAGCAGCATAGGGACAGGGGGCGTTCGGGTTTTT.

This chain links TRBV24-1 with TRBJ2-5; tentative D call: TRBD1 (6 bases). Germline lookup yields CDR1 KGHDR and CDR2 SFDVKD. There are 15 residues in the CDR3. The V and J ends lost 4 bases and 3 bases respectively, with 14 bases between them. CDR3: CATSERTATKETQYF. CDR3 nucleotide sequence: TGTGCCACCAGTGAGAGGACAGCAACTAAAGAGACCCAGTACTTC.

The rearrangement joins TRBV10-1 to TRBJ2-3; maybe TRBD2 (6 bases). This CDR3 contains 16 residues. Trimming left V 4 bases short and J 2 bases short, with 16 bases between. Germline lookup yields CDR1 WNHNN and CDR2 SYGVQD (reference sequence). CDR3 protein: CASSAHSGYFTDTQYF. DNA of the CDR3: TGCGCCAGCAGTGCCCATAGCGGATACTTCACAGATACGCAGTATTTT.

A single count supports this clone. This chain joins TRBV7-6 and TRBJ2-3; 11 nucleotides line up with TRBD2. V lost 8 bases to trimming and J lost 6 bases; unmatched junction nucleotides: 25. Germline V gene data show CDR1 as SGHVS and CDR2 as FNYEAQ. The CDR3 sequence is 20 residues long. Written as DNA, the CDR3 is TGTGCCAGCCCCCACTCAGGCGGCAGACTAGCGGGGTCGGGGGAGGATACGCAGTATTTT. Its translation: CASPHSGGRLAGSGEDTQYF.

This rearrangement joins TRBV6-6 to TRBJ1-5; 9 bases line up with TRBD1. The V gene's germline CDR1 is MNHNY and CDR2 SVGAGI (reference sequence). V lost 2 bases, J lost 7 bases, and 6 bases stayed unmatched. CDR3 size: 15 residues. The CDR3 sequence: CASSYGTGKFQPQHF. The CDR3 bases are TGTGCCAGCAGTTACGGGACAGGGAAGTTCCAGCCCCAGCATTTT.

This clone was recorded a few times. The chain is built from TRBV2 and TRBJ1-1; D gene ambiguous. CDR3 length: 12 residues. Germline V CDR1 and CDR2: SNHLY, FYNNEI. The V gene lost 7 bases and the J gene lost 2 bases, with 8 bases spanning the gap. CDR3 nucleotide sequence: TGTGCCAGCAAAGGGAGTAACACTGAAGCTTTCTTT. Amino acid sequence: CASKGSNTEAFF.

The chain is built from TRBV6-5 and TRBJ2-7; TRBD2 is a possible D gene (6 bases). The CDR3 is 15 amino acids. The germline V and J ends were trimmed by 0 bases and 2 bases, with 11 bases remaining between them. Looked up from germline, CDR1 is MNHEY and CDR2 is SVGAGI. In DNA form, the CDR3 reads TGTGCCAGCAGTTACTCGGCGGGGCCAACCTACGAGCAGTACTTC. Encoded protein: CASSYSAGPTYEQYF.

The CDR3, as DNA: TGTGCCAGCAGTTTCTGGGTCAGGGATGGCTATGGCTACACCTTC. Translation gives CASSFWVRDGYGYTF. This chain uses TRBV28 with TRBJ1-2; D may be TRBD1 (5 bases). Germline V gene sequence: CDR1 MDHEN, CDR2 SYDVKM. This CDR3 contains 15 residues. Deletions cut 3 bases from V and 4 bases from J, with 15 bases between.

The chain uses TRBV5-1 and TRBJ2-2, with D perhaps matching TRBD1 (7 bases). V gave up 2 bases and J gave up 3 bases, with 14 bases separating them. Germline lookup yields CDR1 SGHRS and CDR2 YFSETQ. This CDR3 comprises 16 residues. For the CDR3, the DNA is TGCGCCAGCAGCTTAGGTGACAGGGAGGACACCGGGGAGCTGTTTTTT. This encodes CASSLGDREDTGELFF.

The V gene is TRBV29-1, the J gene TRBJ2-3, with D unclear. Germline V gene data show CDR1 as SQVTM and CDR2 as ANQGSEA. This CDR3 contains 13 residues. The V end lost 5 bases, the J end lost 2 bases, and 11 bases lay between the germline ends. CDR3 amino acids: CSVPGSTTDTQYF. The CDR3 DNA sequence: TGCAGCGTTCCAGGTTCGACCACAGATACGCAGTATTTT.

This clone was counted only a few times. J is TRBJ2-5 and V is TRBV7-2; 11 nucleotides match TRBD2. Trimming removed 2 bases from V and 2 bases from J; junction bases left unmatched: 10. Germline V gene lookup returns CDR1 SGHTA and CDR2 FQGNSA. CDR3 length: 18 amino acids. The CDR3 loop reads CASSLIASGGFLQETQYF. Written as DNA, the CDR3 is TGTGCCAGCAGCTTAATAGCTAGCGGGGGGTTCCTTCAAGAGACCCAGTACTTC.